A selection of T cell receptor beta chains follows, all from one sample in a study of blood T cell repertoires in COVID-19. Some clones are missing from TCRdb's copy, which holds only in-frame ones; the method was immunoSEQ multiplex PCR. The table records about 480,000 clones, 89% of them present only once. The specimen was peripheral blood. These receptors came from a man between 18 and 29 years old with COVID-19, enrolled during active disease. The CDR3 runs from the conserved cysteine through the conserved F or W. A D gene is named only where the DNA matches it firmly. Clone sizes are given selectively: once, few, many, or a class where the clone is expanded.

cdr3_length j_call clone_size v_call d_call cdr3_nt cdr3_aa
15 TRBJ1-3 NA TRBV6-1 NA TGTGCCAGCAGTGAACACAGGGCCTCTGGAAACACCATATATTTT CASSEHRASGNTIYF
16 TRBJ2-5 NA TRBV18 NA TGTGCCAGCTCACCACCCCTAGCGCCCTTCCAAGAGACCCAGTACTTC CASSPPLAPFQETQYF
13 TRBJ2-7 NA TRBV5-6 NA TGTGCCTCCCTCCCCCTGAGCTCCTACGAGCAGTACTTC CASLPLSSYEQYF
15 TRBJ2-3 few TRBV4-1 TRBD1 TGCGCCAGCAGCCTTCGGACAGGGAGCACAGATACGCAGTATTTT CASSLRTGSTDTQYF
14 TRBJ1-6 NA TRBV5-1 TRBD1 TGCGCCAGCAGTTTACAGGGGGAGAGCTCACCCCTCCACTTT CASSLQGESSPLHF
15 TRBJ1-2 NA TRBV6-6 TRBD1 TGTGCCAGCAGCCCCAGGGACAGATCTAACTATGGCTACACCTTC CASSPRDRSNYGYTF
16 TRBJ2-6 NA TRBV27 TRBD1 TGTGCCAGCAGTTTGGACAGGCTCGCTGGGGCCAACGTCCTGACTTTC CASSLDRLAGANVLTF
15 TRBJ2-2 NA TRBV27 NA TGTGCCAGCAGTCCCAGAACCCTTAACACCGGGGAGCTGTTTTTT CASSPRTLNTGELFF
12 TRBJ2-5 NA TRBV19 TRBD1 TGTGCCAGTAGTGTTTCCGGGACAGGGCAGTACTTC CASSVSGTGQYF
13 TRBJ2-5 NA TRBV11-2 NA TGTGCCAGCAGCTTAGACAGGGAAGAGACCCAGTACTTC CASSLDREETQYF
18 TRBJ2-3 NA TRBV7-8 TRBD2 TGTGCCAGCAGCTTTCCCCGCGGGCACGCGGGGGTAGCAGATACGCAGTATTTT CASSFPRGHAGVADTQYF
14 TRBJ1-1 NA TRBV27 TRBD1 TGTGCCAGCAGTTTAAGACAGGGGGACACTGAAGCTTTCTTT CASSLRQGDTEAFF
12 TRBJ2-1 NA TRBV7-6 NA TGTGCCAGCAGCTTAGCGGGCCTAGAGCAGTTCTTC CASSLAGLEQFF
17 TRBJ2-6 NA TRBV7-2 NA TGTGCCAGCAGCTTTAGGACGGGAAACTCTGGGGCCAACGTCCTGACTTTC CASSFRTGNSGANVLTF
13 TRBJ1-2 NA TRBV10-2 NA TGCGCCAGCGGCTCCCCCCGCCTGTATGGCTACACCTTC CASGSPRLYGYTF
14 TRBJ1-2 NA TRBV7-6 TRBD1 TGTGCCAGCAGCTCCAACGGACAGGGGTATGGCTACACCTTC CASSSNGQGYGYTF
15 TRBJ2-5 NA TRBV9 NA TGTGCCAGCACCACGTACCATGACTCTCAGTCGACCCAGTACTTC CASTTYHDSQSTQYF
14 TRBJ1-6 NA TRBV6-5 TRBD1 TGTGCCAGCAGTAAGACAGGGGGTAATTCACCCCTCCACTTT CASSKTGGNSPLHF
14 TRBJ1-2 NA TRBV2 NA TGTGCCAGCAGTGAATGGGAGGGGGTGCAGGGCTACACCTTC CASSEWEGVQGYTF
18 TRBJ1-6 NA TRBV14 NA TGTGCCAGCAGCCAAGATAGTAGGGGAGGCTCCTATAATTCACCCCTCCACTTT CASSQDSRGGSYNSPLHF
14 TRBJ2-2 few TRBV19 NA TGTGCCAGTATGCGGACTGGAAACACCGGGGAGCTGTTTTTT CASMRTGNTGELFF
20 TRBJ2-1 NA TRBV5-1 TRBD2 TGCGCCAGCAGCTTGGCCCCCCTGAAAGCGGGGGTCGAAACCTACAATGAGCAGTTCTTC CASSLAPLKAGVETYNEQFF
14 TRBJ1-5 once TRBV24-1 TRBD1 TGTGCCACCAGTGCTGGGACAGCCTCGCGGCCCCAGCATTTT CATSAGTASRPQHF
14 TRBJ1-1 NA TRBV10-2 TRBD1 TGCGCCAGCAGTGAATGGGACAGGACTCTTGGAGCTTTCTTT CASSEWDRTLGAFF
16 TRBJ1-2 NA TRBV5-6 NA TGTGCCAGCAGCTTGGAGGCGACAGATAACCCCTATGGCTACACCTTC CASSLEATDNPYGYTF
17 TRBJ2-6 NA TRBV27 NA TGTGCCAGCAGGGCTGAGTGGGAGCTAGATGGGGCCAACGTCCTGACTTTC CASRAEWELDGANVLTF
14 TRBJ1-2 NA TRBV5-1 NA TGCGCCAGCAGGCGGGGGACGGACGACTATGGCTACACCTTC CASRRGTDDYGYTF
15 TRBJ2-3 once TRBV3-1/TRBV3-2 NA TGTGCCAGCAGCCAAGGTGTACAAGTACCTTTTTCGCAGTATTTT CASSQGVQVPFSQYF
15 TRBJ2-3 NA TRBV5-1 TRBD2 TGCGCCAGCAGCTTGAGTTCTGGGGAGGGAGATACGCAGTATTTT CASSLSSGEGDTQYF
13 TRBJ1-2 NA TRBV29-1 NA TGCAGCTCTCGGGAGAGTGCCCGAGGTGGCTACACCTTC CSSRESARGGYTF
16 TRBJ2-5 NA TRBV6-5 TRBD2 TGTGCCAGCAGTTCGAGCGGGAGGCCCGCCCAAGAGACCCAGTACTTC CASSSSGRPAQETQYF
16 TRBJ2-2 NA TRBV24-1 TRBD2 TGTGCCACCAGTGATTTCGCTAGCGGGAGTACCGGGGAGCTGTTTTTT CATSDFASGSTGELFF
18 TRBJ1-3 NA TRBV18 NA TGTGCCAGCTCACCACCCTCTCCCCTGGGGAGGTCTGGAAACACCATATATTTT CASSPPSPLGRSGNTIYF
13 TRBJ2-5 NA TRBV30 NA TGTGCCTGGAGTTCCGGGTCGGGAGAGACCCAGTACTTC CAWSSGSGETQYF
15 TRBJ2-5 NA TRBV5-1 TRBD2 TGCGCCAGCGAGCGGGAGGGCCGGAGCGCAGAGACCCAGTACTTC CASEREGRSAETQYF
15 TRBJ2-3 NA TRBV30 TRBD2 TGTGCCTGGAGTGTCGCCAGCGGGAGGACAGATACGCAGTATTTT CAWSVASGRTDTQYF
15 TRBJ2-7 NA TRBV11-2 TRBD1 TGTGCCAGCAGCTCCCCGGACAGGGGTACCTACGAGCAGTACTTC CASSSPDRGTYEQYF
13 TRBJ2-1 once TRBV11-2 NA TGTGCCAGCAGCTTAGGGAGATACAATGAGCAGTTCTTC CASSLGRYNEQFF
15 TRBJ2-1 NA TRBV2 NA TGTGCCAGCAGAGCAAGCTGGAGCTCCTACAATGAGCAGTTCTTC CASRASWSSYNEQFF
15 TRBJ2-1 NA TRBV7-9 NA TGTGCCAGCGGATACGGGGGGCCCACTAACAATGAGCAGTTCTTC CASGYGGPTNNEQFF
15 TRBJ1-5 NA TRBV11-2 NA TGTGCCAGCAGCTTAGGGCAGGGGATCAATCAGCCCCAGCATTTT CASSLGQGINQPQHF
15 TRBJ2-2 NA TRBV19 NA TGTGCCAGTAGTCCCGACAGGCGCAACACCGGGGAGCTGTTTTTT CASSPDRRNTGELFF
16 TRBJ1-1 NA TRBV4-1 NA TGCGCCAGCAGCCAATACACGACAGGCTTGATCACTGAAGCTTTCTTT CASSQYTTGLITEAFF
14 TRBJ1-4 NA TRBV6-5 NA TGTGCCAGCAGGTCACTACGGACTAATGAAAAACTGTTTTTT CASRSLRTNEKLFF
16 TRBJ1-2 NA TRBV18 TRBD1 TGTGCCAGCTCACCACTTTTGAAGGGACAGGACTATGGCTACACCTTC CASSPLLKGQDYGYTF
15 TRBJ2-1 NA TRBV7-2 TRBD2 TGTGCCAGCAGCACCCGGACTAGCGGGAGCAATGAGCAGTTCTTC CASSTRTSGSNEQFF
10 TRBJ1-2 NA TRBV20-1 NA TGCAGTGCCGGTAACTATGGCTACACCTTC CSAGNYGYTF
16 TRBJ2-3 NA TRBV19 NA TGTGCCAGTAGTGACCGGGAGCACCCTAGGACAGATACGCAGTATTTT CASSDREHPRTDTQYF
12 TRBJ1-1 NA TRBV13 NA TGTGCCAGCAGCTTAGGCCAAGCTAGGGCTTTCTTT CASSLGQARAFF
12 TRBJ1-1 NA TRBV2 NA TGTGCCAGCACCCGTCTGAACACTGAAGCTTTCTTT CASTRLNTEAFF
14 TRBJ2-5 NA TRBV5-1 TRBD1 TGCGCCAGCTTTGCGGGACAGGGACGAGAGACCCAGTACTTC CASFAGQGRETQYF
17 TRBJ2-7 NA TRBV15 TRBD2 TGTGCCACCAGCGGTCGACTAGCGGGAGGCGTCTCCTACGAGCAGTACTTC CATSGRLAGGVSYEQYF
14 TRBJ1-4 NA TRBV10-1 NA TGCGCCAGCAGTGAGCCGAGATCCAGGGAAAAACTGTTTTTT CASSEPRSREKLFF
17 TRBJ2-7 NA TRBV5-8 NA TGTGCCAGCAGCCAAAACTACCAAACAGGATACTCCTACGAGCAGTACTTC CASSQNYQTGYSYEQYF
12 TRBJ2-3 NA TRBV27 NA TGTGCCAGCAGTTTAGACAGCGTAACGCAGTATTTT CASSLDSVTQYF
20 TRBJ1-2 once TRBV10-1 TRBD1 TGCGCCAGCAGCCGGCCGAGGGAGGACAGGGGGCTAGTACAGGGCTATGGCTACACCTTC CASSRPREDRGLVQGYGYTF
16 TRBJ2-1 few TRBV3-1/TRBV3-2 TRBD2 TGTGCCAGCAGCCACCGCGGGGGGGCCTCCTTCCATGAGCAGTTCTTC CASSHRGGASFHEQFF
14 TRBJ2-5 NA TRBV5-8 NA TGTGCCAGCAGCCCCCCGGACACCGAAGAGACCCAGTACTTC CASSPPDTEETQYF
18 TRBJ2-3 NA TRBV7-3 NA TGTGCCAGCAGCTTAACCGGGGATGGCGGGATCTACACAGATACGCAGTATTTT CASSLTGDGGIYTDTQYF